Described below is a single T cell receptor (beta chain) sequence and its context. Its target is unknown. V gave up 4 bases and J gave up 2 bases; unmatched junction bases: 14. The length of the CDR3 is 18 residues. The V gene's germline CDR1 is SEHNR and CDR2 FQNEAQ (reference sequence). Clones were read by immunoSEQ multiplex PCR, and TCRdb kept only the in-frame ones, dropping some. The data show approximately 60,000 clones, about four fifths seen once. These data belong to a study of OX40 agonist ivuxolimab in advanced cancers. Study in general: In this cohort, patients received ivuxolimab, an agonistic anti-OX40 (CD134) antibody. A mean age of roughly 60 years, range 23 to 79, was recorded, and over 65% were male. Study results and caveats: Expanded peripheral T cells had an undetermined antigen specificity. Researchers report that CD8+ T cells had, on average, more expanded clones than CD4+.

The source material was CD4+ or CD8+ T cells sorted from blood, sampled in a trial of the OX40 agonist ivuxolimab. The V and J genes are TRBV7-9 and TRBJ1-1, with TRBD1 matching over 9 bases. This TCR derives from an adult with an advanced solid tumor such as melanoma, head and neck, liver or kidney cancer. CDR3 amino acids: CASSSGTGRTPGNTEAFF. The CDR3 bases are TGTGCCAGCAGCTCCGGGACAGGGAGGACTCCGGGTAACACTGAAGCTTTCTTT.